This paragraph covers one TCR beta chain sequence. Its antigen remains undetermined. Within one base of it there is no much larger clone, and no base qualities were kept. This sample stems from a study of blood T cell repertoires in COVID-19 (dated by TCRdb to about 2020). Background for the entire study: The collaborator samples originated in the United States, Italy and Spain and spanned the acute and convalescent phases of COVID-19. HLA class I and class II types, where available, came from metadata supplied by the sample provider rather than from assay-based typing. The material from the prospective study consisted of cDNA or gDNA derived from T cells, B-cell-depleted T cells, or PBMCs. A de-identified subject ID, COVID-19 status, age in years and sex were almost always included in the sample metadata. The repertoires were released in a freely available public database meant as a resource for research on the immune response to SARS-CoV-2. Deeply sampled blood TCRbeta repertoires from subjects exposed to, actively infected with, or recovered from COVID-19 were included in the dataset. Samples came from the ongoing ImmuneRACE study (first 160 participants) plus 1,254 subjects from 6 global collaborators. What the research found in general, with its limitations: The amount of clinical and demographic metadata varied by source and participant and was provided uncurated.

TCRbeta CDR3 regions were amplified from genomic DNA by means of the immunoSEQ Assay, a bias-controlled multiplex PCR. Per the authors' processing: Within the assay, amplification of reference gene primers was used to estimate how many nucleated cells each sample contained. To quantify the absolute abundance of each unique TCRbeta CDR3 rearrangement, sequence reads were collapsed and filtered. For each sample, productive Simpson clonality was calculated by taking the square root of Simpson's diversity index across productive rearrangements. TCRdb took this table from immuneACCESS and kept in-frame rearrangements with V and J called. Such tables lack part of the clones; where checked against another copy, unresolved V genes explain under half of the gap, and the rest is unexplained. The V and J calls and clone size come from that table; D and trimming were worked out from the DNA. The sample contains tens of thousands of clones, less than 90% of them found a single time. In total, the top ten clones hold roughly 2.9% of the sample.

V is cut by 3 bases and J by 1 base, and the space between the germline ends is 6 bases. Including the terminal cysteine and phenylalanine, the CDR3 comprises 13 residues. The DNA shown is the 39-base CDR3, in frame from base 1. In the germline V gene, CDR1 corresponds to SGHRS and CDR2 to YFSETQ. Each collaborating institution followed its own protocols to collect whole blood in K2EDTA tubes. For TCRbeta analysis, collaborator samples were shipped as frozen whole blood, as isolated PBMCs, or as DNA extracted from either sample type. Sample: peripheral blood. The rearrangement combines TRBV5-1 with TRBJ2-3, with a weak D call of TRBD1 (5 bases match). The TCR sequence derives from a man aged 35 to 55 with acute or convalescent COVID-19. In nucleotide form, the sequence is TGCGCCAGCAGCTCACAGGGCACAGATACGCAGTATTTT. The resulting protein is CASSSQGTDTQYF. This CDR3, with the reference TRBV5-1 and TRBJ2-3 proteins standing in past its ends, gives the full variable domain KAGVTQTPRYLIKTRGQQVTLSCSPISGHRSVSWYQQTPGQGLQFLFEYFSETQRNKGNFPGRFSGRQFSNSRSEMNVSTLELGDSALYLCASSSQGTDTQYFGPGTRLTVL.